This TCR beta chain came from a study of T cell responses to AZD1222 COVID-19 vaccine. Assay used: immunoSEQ multiplex PCR; TCRdb lists only in-frame clones, some missing. The sample lists approximately 160,000 clones, 85% to 95% occurring once. Notes on this clone: Its antigen is undetermined.

V was clipped by 4 bases and J by 0 bases, with 6 bases between them. Germline CDR1 and CDR2: SQVTM and ANQGSEA. The CDR3 length is 12 residues. Regarding the study as a whole: The study sampled repertoires only after the peak T cell response.

This chain uses TRBV29-1 with TRBJ1-2, with D perhaps TRBD1 (6 bases). Sample: peripheral blood, taken 28 days after the second AZD1222 dose. This TCR was recovered from an adult who received the AZD1222 COVID-19 vaccine. CDR3 protein: CSVGQANYGYTF. The CDR3 bases are TGCAGCGTTGGACAGGCTAACTATGGCTACACCTTC.